These 30 T cell receptor beta chains were all obtained from the same sample, sequenced in a study of OX40 agonist ivuxolimab in advanced cancers. The data were produced by immunoSEQ multiplex PCR, yet TCRdb's version contains in-frame clones alone and is incomplete. This sample carries some 66,000 clones, 88% of them seen once, and the ten largest clones take around 0.5%. Material: CD4+ or CD8+ T cells sorted from blood, obtained in a trial of the OX40 agonist ivuxolimab. Source of these receptors: an adult with an advanced solid tumor such as melanoma, head and neck, liver or kidney cancer.

The chain has TRBV25-1 and TRBJ1-2; D not certain. Trimming stripped 2 bases from V and 7 bases from J, with 20 bases between. The CDR3 runs 16 residues. The germline V gene has CDR1 MGHDK and CDR2 SYGVNS. The CDR3 bases are TGTGCCAGCAGTGAACTCTTCGGAGGTGGTGAGGGTGGCTACACCTTC. Translating gives CASSELFGGGEGGYTF.

DNA of the CDR3: TGTGCCAGCAGCTTACGGTCTACCGGCGGACAGGGGGCCGGTGAGCAGTTCTTC. Its protein is CASSLRSTGGQGAGEQFF. V and J are TRBV11-3 and TRBJ2-1; 11 bases are shared with TRBD1. The V gene's germline CDR1 is SGHNT and CDR2 YENEEA. Losses at the gene ends were 2 bases for V and 9 bases for J; bases not matched to a gene: 15. CDR3 length: 18 amino acids.

There are a few counts of this clone. The CDR3 here is CAWSVPGHMNTEAFF. The CDR3 nucleotides are TGTGCCTGGAGTGTCCCGGGACACATGAACACTGAAGCTTTCTTT. The rearrangement uses TRBV30 and TRBJ1-1; TRBD1 is a possible D gene (6 bases). The V end lost 0 bases, the J end lost 0 bases, and 11 bases lay between the germline ends. The germline CDR1 and CDR2 sequences are GTSNPN and SVGIG (reference sequence). The CDR3 has 15 amino acids.

This clone was found a few times. The J gene is TRBJ1-2, the V gene TRBV7-9; no definite D call. The CDR3 loop spans 13 amino acids. The germline V and J ends were trimmed by 1 base and 3 bases, with 6 bases remaining between them. Germline loops: CDR1 SEHNR, CDR2 FQNEAQ (reference sequence). The CDR3 is CASSLGLDYGYTF. CDR3 nucleotide sequence: TGTGCCAGCAGCTTAGGGTTGGACTATGGCTACACCTTC.

In its sample, this clone was seen once. This chain's CDR3 is CASSSPVQGGYTF. CDR3 nucleotide sequence: TGTGCCAGCAGTTCTCCAGTGCAGGGTGGCTACACCTTC. The V and J genes are TRBV27 and TRBJ1-2; D is possibly TRBD1 (5 bases). The CDR3 runs to 13 residues. Germline CDR1 and CDR2: MNHEY and SMNVEV (reference sequence). V was clipped by 4 bases and J by 7 bases, with 13 bases between them.

This chain uses TRBV5-1 with TRBJ2-5; D is perhaps TRBD1 (7 bases). Trimming cost V 3 bases and J 5 bases, with 14 bases left between them. Germline CDR1 SGHRS, CDR2 YFSETQ. The CDR3 has 14 residues. CDR3 nucleotides: TGCGCCAGCAGCTCTCAGGGGGGTTTGGAGACCCAGTACTTC. Encoded protein: CASSSQGGLETQYF.

The chain combines TRBV27 with TRBJ2-7; TRBD1 matches 9 bases. In germline, CDR1 is MNHEY, CDR2 SMNVEV (reference sequence). Unmatched junction bases numbered 9, after V lost 6 bases and J lost 3 bases. CDR3 length: 15 amino acids. The CDR3 DNA reads as TGTGCCAGCAGATCAAAACAGGGGGCGTTCTACGAGCAGTACTTC. The encoded protein is CASRSKQGAFYEQYF.

The chain employs TRBV6-5 and TRBJ2-7; 10 bases are a match to TRBD2. The V and J ends lost 2 bases and 6 bases, in that order; junction bases with no gene match: 7. CDR3 length equals 15 residues. Germline V gene lookup returns CDR1 MNHEY and CDR2 SVGAGI. CDR3 sequence: CASSYHSGGNLEQYF. CDR3 coding DNA: TGTGCCAGCAGTTACCATAGCGGGGGGAATCTCGAGCAGTACTTC.

The chain is built from TRBV7-2 and TRBJ1-5; D gene uncertain. Trimming shortened V by 5 bases and J by 0 bases, and 8 bases separated the two germline ends. The CDR3 sequence is 14 residues long. Germline values: CDR1 SGHTA, CDR2 FQGNSA. The CDR3 region is CASSRTNSNQPQHF. The CDR3 bases are TGTGCCAGCAGCCGTACAAATAGCAATCAGCCCCAGCATTTT.

The chain employs TRBV18 and TRBJ1-3, with 7 positions matching TRBD1. CDR3 size: 15 residues. Germline lookup yields CDR1 KGHSH and CDR2 LQKENI. V lost 3 bases and J lost 2; bases outside the gene matches: 4. CDR3 region: CASSPTGTAGNTIYF. DNA for the CDR3: TGTGCCAGCTCACCCACCGGGACAGCTGGAAACACCATATATTTT.

This clone was seen more than once but under ten times. The chain carries TRBV7-9 and TRBJ1-1, with 8 positions matching TRBD1. This CDR3 has 16 residues. Trimming removed 4 bases from V and 4 bases from J; junction bases left unmatched: 11. Looked up from germline, CDR1 is SEHNR and CDR2 is FQNEAQ (reference sequence). For the CDR3, the DNA is TGTGCCAGCAGCTCCGGTGGACAGGGATATGTCACTGAAGCTTTCTTT. It codes for CASSSGGQGYVTEAFF.

The chain joins TRBV27 to TRBJ2-1; TRBD2 matches at 8 bases. V gave up 3 bases and J gave up 9 bases; unmatched junction bases: 7. The CDR3 loop spans 14 amino acids. CDR1 and CDR2 (germline): MNHEY, SMNVEV (reference sequence). As DNA, the CDR3 is TGTGCCAGCAGTTTGCGGGGGGAATATAGTGAGCAGTTCTTC. Protein: CASSLRGEYSEQFF.

The chain carries TRBV6-4 and TRBJ2-3; 7 bases are shared with TRBD2. Germline V gives CDR1 MRHNA, CDR2 SNTAGT. Trimming took 3 bases from V and 0 from J; bases not matched to a gene: 6. The CDR3 is 16 amino acids. DNA of the CDR3: TGTGCCAGCAGTGATTCGGGGCGGGGGAGCACAGATACGCAGTATTTT. Translation gives CASSDSGRGSTDTQYF.

The V and J genes are TRBV5-8 and TRBJ2-5; no reliable D call. Germline V CDR1 and CDR2: SGHTS, YDEGEE. The CDR3 runs 13 residues. The germline V and J ends were trimmed by 1 base and 7 bases, with 11 bases remaining between them. The CDR3 coding sequence is TGTGCCAGCAGCTTGACTAACCCCGGGACCCAGTACTTC. Translating gives CASSLTNPGTQYF.

The chain carries TRBV14 and TRBJ2-7, with 9 bases fitting TRBD1. CDR3 length equals 14 residues. V was pared by 7 bases and J by 0 bases, with 4 bases of the junction left unmatched. CDR1 SGHDN and CDR2 FVKESK come from the germline V gene. The CDR3 DNA reads as TGTGCCAGCAATGGACAGGGGAGCTCCTACGAGCAGTACTTC. Protein: CASNGQGSSYEQYF.

This clone was observed a single time. J is TRBJ2-1 and V is TRBV18; D uncertain. Between the trimmed V and J ends, which lost 4 bases and 4 bases, there was a span of 11 bases. The CDR3 sequence is 14 residues long. Per the germline V gene, CDR1 is KGHSH and CDR2 is LQKENI. The CDR3 DNA reads TGTGCCAGCTCACGGACGGCCGCATACAATGAGCAGTTCTTC. Translated, it gives CASSRTAAYNEQFF.

The V gene is TRBV6-5, the J gene TRBJ1-5, with D hard to call. Trimming stripped 6 bases from V and 5 bases from J, with 14 bases between. CDR3 length equals 14 residues. CDR1 MNHEY and CDR2 SVGAGI come from the germline V gene. For the CDR3, the DNA is TGTGCCAGCAGCCTTACTAAGCTGGATCAGCCCCAGCATTTT. It encodes CASSLTKLDQPQHF.

The chain recombines TRBV19 with TRBJ1-5, with D possibly matching TRBD1 (6 bases). Looked up from germline, CDR1 is LNHDA and CDR2 is SQIVND (reference sequence). CDR3 length equals 14 residues. The V end lost 5 bases, the J end lost 9 bases, and 17 bases lay between the germline ends. CDR3 in DNA: TGTGCCAGTAGTCCATCCGGGACAAGCCCGCCCCAGCATTTT. Amino acids: CASSPSGTSPPQHF.

The chain links TRBV7-3 to TRBJ1-2; D not resolved. With 0 bases removed from V and 8 bases from J, the gap between germline ends came to 10 bases. CDR1 and CDR2 from the germline V gene are SGHTA and FQGTGA. The length of the CDR3 is 13 residues. The CDR3 DNA reads TGTGCCAGCAGCTTAACAGTCTTGGGGGGCTACACCTTC. It codes for CASSLTVLGGYTF.

The genes are TRBV5-1 and TRBJ1-4, with 7 positions matching TRBD1. The CDR3 sequence is 16 residues long. Germline V lookup: CDR1 SGHRS, CDR2 YFSETQ. Losses at the gene ends were 3 bases for V and 4 bases for J; bases not matched to a gene: 9. The CDR3, as DNA: TGCGCCAGCAGCTCGGGGAGGGACAGTGTTAATGAAAAACTGTTTTTT. It yields the protein CASSSGRDSVNEKLFF.

V usage is TRBV5-1 and J usage is TRBJ1-1; TRBD1 agrees at 11 bases. With V trimmed by 0 bases and J by 5 bases, 3 bases remained unmatched. Germline CDR1 SGHRS, CDR2 YFSETQ. The CDR3 extends over 15 amino acids. CDR3 loop: CASSLEGTGGTEAFF. Written as DNA, the CDR3 is TGCGCCAGCAGCTTGGAAGGGACAGGGGGGACTGAAGCTTTCTTT. Filled out from reference TRBV5-1 and TRBJ1-1, the complete variable domain reads KAGVTQTPRYLIKTRGQQVTLSCSPISGHRSVSWYQQTPGQGLQFLFEYFSETQRNKGNFPGRFSGRQFSNSRSEMNVSTLELGDSALYLCASSLEGTGGTEAFFGQGTRLTVV.

The chain couples TRBV28 to TRBJ2-7; no clear D. The germline V and J ends were trimmed by 9 bases and 2 bases, with 14 bases remaining between them. The germline gives CDR1 MDHEN, CDR2 SYDVKM. This CDR3 comprises 13 residues. This chain's CDR3 is CASKQPSTYEQYF. CDR3 nucleotide sequence: TGTGCCAGTAAACAGCCCTCTACCTACGAGCAGTACTTC.

The chain is built from TRBV5-1 and TRBJ2-5; no clear D. V shed 0 bases and J shed 3 bases, with 9 bases lying between them. The CDR3 sequence is 14 residues long. Looked up from germline, CDR1 is SGHRS and CDR2 is YFSETQ. The CDR3 bases are TGCGCCAGCAGCTTGGAAGGTCCGGAAGAGACCCAGTACTTC. The encoded protein is CASSLEGPEETQYF.

In nucleotides, the CDR3 is TGTGCCAGCTCAGTAGACAGGGGAAGAGAGACCCAGTACTTC. The encoded protein is CASSVDRGRETQYF. The rearrangement joins TRBV2 to TRBJ2-5, with 8 nucleotides matching TRBD1. Germline values: CDR1 SNHLY, CDR2 FYNNEI. CDR3 length: 14 amino acids. The trim removed 8 bases at V and 4 bases at J, leaving 9 bases unmatched.

In regard to this clone: In the same sample, other DNA sequences code for this CDR3. The rearrangement links TRBV6-1 to TRBJ1-1; TRBD1 is a possible D gene (5 bases). The V and J ends lost 2 bases and 1 base respectively, with 11 bases between them. The CDR3 is 15 residues long. Germline V gene sequence: CDR1 MNHNS, CDR2 SASEGT. DNA for the CDR3: TGTGCCAGCAGTGAATTCACTGGGGGGAACACTGAAGCTTTCTTT. This encodes CASSEFTGGNTEAFF.

This chain links TRBV9 with TRBJ1-4, with 8 bases identical to TRBD1. Germline V lookup: CDR1 SGDLS, CDR2 YYNGEE. With 2 bases clipped from V and 8 bases from J, the junction kept 11 bases outside the gene matches. This CDR3 has 16 residues. The DNA of the CDR3 is TGTGCCAGCAGCGTGGTTGACAGGGGAAGTGAGGAAAAACTGTTTTTT. Translated: CASSVVDRGSEEKLFF.

The CDR3 DNA reads TGCAGCGGAGGGGTGGACAATGAGCAGTTCTTC. It yields the protein CSGGVDNEQFF. This chain uses TRBV29-1 with TRBJ2-1; the D call may be TRBD1 or TRBD2 (5 bases each). Germline values: CDR1 SQVTM, CDR2 ANQGSEA. V dropped 7 bases and J dropped 5 bases, with 9 bases sitting between them. This CDR3 contains 11 residues.

J is TRBJ2-2 and V is TRBV5-5; 7 positions agree with TRBD2. With 2 bases clipped from V and 5 bases from J, the junction kept 6 bases outside the gene matches. The CDR3 is made up of 15 amino acids. Germline values: CDR1 SGHKS, CDR2 YYEKEE (reference sequence). CDR3 nucleotide sequence: TGTGCCAGCAGCTTTGGACGGGGAGGGACCGGGGAGCTGTTTTTT. This encodes CASSFGRGGTGELFF.

The rearrangement links TRBV6-5 to TRBJ2-7; a possible D gene is TRBD1 (6 bases). V lost 0 bases and J 3 bases, leaving 12 bases between the germline ends. CDR1 MNHEY and CDR2 SVGAGI come from the germline V gene. This CDR3 is 15 amino acids long. The CDR3 bases are TGTGCCAGCAGTTACTCCTTGGGGGCTAGCTACGAGCAGTACTTC. This codes for CASSYSLGASYEQYF.

The V and J genes are TRBV6-6 and TRBJ1-1; a weak D match, TRBD1 (6 bases). V lost 6 bases to trimming and J lost 0 bases, with 14 bases between them. CDR3 length: 15 residues. In germline, CDR1 is MNHNY, CDR2 SVGAGI (reference sequence). CDR3 DNA: TGTGCCAGCAGAAAACAGGGTTTAATGAACACTGAAGCTTTCTTT. Translated: CASRKQGLMNTEAFF.